A selection of T cell receptor beta chains follows, all from one sample in a study of B cell selection in AIRE deficiency. This table comes from immunoSEQ multiplex PCR, and its TCRdb copy is limited to in-frame clones, with some not included. This table has tens of thousands of clones, less than 97% appearing once. The sample was CD4+CD127+ conventional T cells sorted from PBMCs. The origin of the receptors is a human donor in good health. CDR3s include the opening cysteine and the closing phenylalanine or tryptophan. A D gene is named only where the DNA matches it firmly. Expanded clones are given a class, and other clones once, few, many or no size at all.

CSAAMGSTDTQYF	TGCAGCGCAGCCATGGGAAGCACAGATACGCAGTATTTT	.	.	TRBV29-1	TRBJ2-3
CASSSRTGPYEQYF	TGCGCCAGCAGCTCCCGGACAGGGCCCTACGAGCAGTACTTC	TRBD1	.	TRBV5-1	TRBJ2-7
CAWEAGVGYNEQFF	TGTGCCTGGGAAGCGGGAGTCGGCTACAATGAGCAGTTCTTC	TRBD2	.	TRBV30	TRBJ2-1
CATSLVPMTGNTIYF	TGTGCCACCAGCTTGGTGCCAATGACTGGAAACACCATATATTTT	.	once	TRBV15	TRBJ1-3
CASSPESRGQPQHF	TGCGCCAGCAGTCCAGAAAGTAGGGGTCAGCCCCAGCATTTT	.	.	TRBV23-1	TRBJ1-5
CASRSTGGRGYTF	TGTGCCAGCCGCTCGACAGGGGGGCGAGGCTACACCTTC	TRBD1	.	TRBV2	TRBJ1-2
CASRGTEPLGEQYF	TGTGCCAGCAGGGGGACAGAACCCCTAGGCGAGCAGTACTTC	TRBD1	.	TRBV28	TRBJ2-7
CASSSLLPGELFF	TGTGCCAGCAGTTCTCTACTCCCCGGGGAGCTGTTTTTT	.	.	TRBV28	TRBJ2-2
CASSPRATGGELFF	TGTGCCAGCAGCCCCCGGGCTACGGGCGGGGAGCTGTTTTTT	.	.	TRBV7-9	TRBJ2-2
CASGRVSNQPQHF	TGTGCCAGTGGAAGAGTTAGCAATCAGCCCCAGCATTTT	.	.	TRBV19	TRBJ1-5
CASSLSKTLPNTQYF	TGCGCCAGCAGCTTGTCCAAAACGTTGCCCAATACGCAGTATTTT	.	.	TRBV5-1	TRBJ2-3
CASSHARGTEAFF	TGTGCCAGCAGCCACGCCCGGGGGACTGAAGCTTTCTTT	.	.	TRBV5-4	TRBJ1-1
CASSQDGNYGYTF	TGCGCCAGCAGCCAAGACGGGAACTATGGCTACACCTTC	.	.	TRBV4-1	TRBJ1-2
CASSLSGGDNEQFF	TGTGCCAGCAGCTTATCTGGCGGGGACAATGAGCAGTTCTTC	.	.	TRBV7-3	TRBJ2-1
CSVEVRSNNYEQYF	TGCAGCGTTGAAGTGCGGTCGAATAACTACGAGCAGTACTTC	.	.	TRBV29-1	TRBJ2-7
CASSYPGTGGGETQYF	TGTGCCAGCAGCTATCCCGGGACCGGCGGGGGAGAGACCCAGTACTTC	TRBD2	.	TRBV7-6	TRBJ2-5
CASSSRGSNQPQHF	TGTGCCAGCAGCTCGCGAGGTAGCAATCAGCCCCAGCATTTT	.	.	TRBV7-8	TRBJ1-5
CSVVLTSGRDYEQFF	TGCAGCGTCGTCCTCACTAGCGGGAGGGACTATGAGCAGTTCTTC	TRBD2	.	TRBV29-1	TRBJ2-1
CASTPSRQKTYEQYF	TGTGCCAGCACCCCCAGCCGGCAGAAAACCTACGAGCAGTACTTC	.	.	TRBV6-5	TRBJ2-7
CASSMIDNEQFF	TGTGCCAGTAGTATGATCGACAATGAGCAGTTCTTC	.	.	TRBV19	TRBJ2-1
CASSLAEGYDYGYTF	TGTGCCAGCAGCTTGGCCGAGGGGTATGACTATGGCTACACCTTC	.	.	TRBV5-5	TRBJ1-2
CAISPQGMNTEAFF	TGTGCCATCAGCCCACAGGGTATGAACACTGAAGCTTTCTTT	.	.	TRBV10-3	TRBJ1-1
CASCYNRGGNYGYTF	TGTGCCAGTTGTTACAATAGGGGGGGAAACTATGGCTACACCTTC	.	.	TRBV6-1	TRBJ1-2
CASSESTLQHF	TGTGCCAGCAGTGAATCCACCTTGCAGCACTTC	.	.	TRBV6-8	TRBJ2-7
CASSVTASGRASEQFF	TGCGCCAGCAGCGTCACAGCTAGCGGGAGGGCCAGTGAGCAGTTCTTC	TRBD2	.	TRBV5-1	TRBJ2-1
CASRPAAGSSYEQYF	TGTGCCAGCAGGCCCGCGGCGGGTAGCTCCTACGAGCAGTACTTC	.	once	TRBV28	TRBJ2-7